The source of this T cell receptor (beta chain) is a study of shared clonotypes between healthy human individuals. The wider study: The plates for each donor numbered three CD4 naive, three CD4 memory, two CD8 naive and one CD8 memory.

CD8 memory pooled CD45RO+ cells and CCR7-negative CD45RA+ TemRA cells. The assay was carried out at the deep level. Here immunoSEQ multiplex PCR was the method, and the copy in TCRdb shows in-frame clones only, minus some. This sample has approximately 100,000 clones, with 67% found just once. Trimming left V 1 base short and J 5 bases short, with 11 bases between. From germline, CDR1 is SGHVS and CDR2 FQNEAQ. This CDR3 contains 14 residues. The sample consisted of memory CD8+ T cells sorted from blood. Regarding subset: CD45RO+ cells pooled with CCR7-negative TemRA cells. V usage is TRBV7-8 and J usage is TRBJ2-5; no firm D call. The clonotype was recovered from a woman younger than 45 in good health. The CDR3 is CASSLVLPPETQYF. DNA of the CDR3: TGTGCCAGCAGCTTAGTGCTACCTCCGGAGACCCAGTACTTC.